This TCR beta chain was captured in a study of blood T cell repertoires in COVID-19. This clone was recorded once. Everyone who took part was about 18 to 90 years old, and they came from some 23 US areas. Grouping used clinical history reported by participants in a survey and questionnaire. Germline V CDR1 and CDR2: LNHDA, SQIVND (reference sequence). The CDR3 consists of 12 residues. V lost 2 bases to trimming and J lost 10 bases, with 10 bases between them. Generated by immunoSEQ multiplex PCR, the TCRdb table keeps only in-frame clones and is missing some. Altogether roughly 220,000 clones are present, around 81% being singletons, with the ten largest covering under 4.5%.

This TCR was sampled from a man under 40 with acute COVID-19. The gene calls are TRBV19 and TRBJ2-3; maybe TRBD2 (5 bases). The source material was PBMCs or T cells enriched from blood (not recorded which). DNA of the CDR3: TGTGCCAGTAGTATATCACTCGGGGCGCAGTATTTT. Amino acid sequence: CASSISLGAQYF.